This T cell receptor (beta chain) was captured by sequencing in a study of T cells in Graves' hyperthyroidism and ophthalmopathy (dated by TCRdb to between 2017 and 2020). In the study overall: TCR V-J signatures able to tell the groups apart were searched for in a discovery cohort of 95 to 100 patients, of whom more than 40 had Graves' ophthalmopathy and around 58 had stable Graves' hyperthyroidism. Prospective prediction of ophthalmopathy was tested in an independent validation cohort consisting of 18 hyperthyroidism patients and around 17 patients who later progressed to ophthalmopathy. For training and testing, the roughly 100 patients in the discovery cohort were randomly divided in a 7:3 ratio. Thyroid tissue and blood T-cell repertoires from about six Graves' hyperthyroidism patients were also compared in the study. After sampling, hyperthyroidism patients received methimazole starting at 30 mg daily, and ophthalmopathy patients received high-dose intravenous methylprednisolone. TCR Vbeta CDR3 sequencing of 135 peripheral blood samples (43 ophthalmopathy, roughly 72 hyperthyroidism and approximately 17 progressor patients) is reported in the paper. Study-wide findings and limitations: Blood samples also contained most of the expanded thyroid clonotypes (frequency above 0.001), which suggests that blood repertoires may reflect thyroid immune responses. Sample size was not statistically predetermined, and blinding of investigators to group allocation was not performed. A 13 V-J signature model separated ophthalmopathy from stable hyperthyroidism, with just over 85% sensitivity and 81.08% specificity in cross-validation and 80%/75% in testing. In validation, progression to ophthalmopathy was predicted by the model with around 70% sensitivity and around 75% specificity, a median of approximately 6.5 months before onset.

Including the terminal cysteine and phenylalanine, the CDR3 comprises 14 residues. Only CDR3 DNA remains: 42 bases, in frame from the first base. Sequences SNHLY (CDR1) and FYNNEI (CDR2) are obtained from the germline V gene. The TCR beta CDR3 regions were amplified from the RNA transcripts. The TCR CDR3 was subjected to a first round of RT-PCR using the HTBI primer set and the Qiagen OneStep RT-PCR kit. A second multiplex PCR round built the libraries, followed by size selection and purification. The libraries were sequenced on an Illumina HiSeq2000 using paired-end 100 bp reads. Regarding the original processing steps: SOAPnuke was used to process the raw data, with reads discarded if the reads contained adapters or uncalled bases, had a mean Phred below 15, or lacked an exact constant-primer or identifier match. High-quality paired reads were merged using COPE v1.2.5, and each unique nucleotide sequence was defined as a clonotype. Clonotypes were aligned to IMGT TRBV, TRBD and TRBJ reference segments using MiTCR v1.1. The analysis included only V-J combinations with a frequency above 0.0001, which together covered around 99% of the repertoires. A TCS score was defined as the ratio between F50 (clonal expansion) and ExV (chaos), using BLOSUM62-based TCRdist between CDR3 peptides within each V-J. Welch's t-statistics and random forest reduced roughly 540 V-J features to 13, which were used in a naive Bayes classifier (R e1071). Thyroid-blood repertoire similarity was quantified with the Morisita-Horn index. The public reads were run again by TCRdb, first through fastp at Q25 and then through MiXCR, and only productive beta chains were kept. Identical CDR3 protein sequences are pooled into one entry, listed with their most common genes and DNA. The V and J calls shown here were made by TCRdb, not taken from the authors' results. Here the sample has roughly 500,000 distinct CDR3 sequences; over 35% occur a single time. The ten largest clones take up about two fifths of the sample.

Patients with uncontrolled infections, other autoimmune diseases, pregnancy or lactation were excluded. Diagnoses were established on the basis of clinical symptoms, serum thyroxine and TRAb, thyroid ultrasound, and orbital computed tomography. Total RNA was extracted using Trizol reagent, and RNA quality was assessed on an Agilent 2100 Bioanalyzer. Details on this clonotype: Its antigen remains unidentified. The junction does not match germline at one end; this may be a read error.

Sequencing input: peripheral blood or thyroid tissue (not recorded which). The receptor was derived from an adult woman with Graves' disease, either hyperthyroidism or ophthalmopathy (not recorded which). Recombination linked TRBV2 to TRBJ1-1; the D gene is perhaps TRBD1, from 5 matching bases. The CDR3 protein: CGSNARESYTEAFF. The DNA sequence reads TGTGGCAGCAATGCCAGGGAATCATACACTGAAGCTTTCTTT.